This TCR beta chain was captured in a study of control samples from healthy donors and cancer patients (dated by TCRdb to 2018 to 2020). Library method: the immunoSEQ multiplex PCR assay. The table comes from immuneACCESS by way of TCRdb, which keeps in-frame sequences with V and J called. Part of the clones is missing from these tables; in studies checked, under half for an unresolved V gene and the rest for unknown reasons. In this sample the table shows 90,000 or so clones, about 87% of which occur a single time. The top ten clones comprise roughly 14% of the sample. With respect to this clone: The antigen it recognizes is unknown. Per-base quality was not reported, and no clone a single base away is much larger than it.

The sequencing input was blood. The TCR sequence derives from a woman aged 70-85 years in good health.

The DNA sequence is TGTGCCAGCAGCCAAGTCGGGGGGCGCGGTGAAAAACTGTTTTTT. Its amino acids are CASSQVGGRGEKLFF. Recombination connected TRBV14 to TRBJ1-4; a tentative D match to TRBD1 spans 6 bases. CDR1 and CDR2 (SGHDN, FVKESK) derive from the germline V gene. V is shortened by 1 base, J by 7 bases, and the region joining them spans 13 bases. Inclusive of the bounding cysteine and phenylalanine, the CDR3 is 15 residues long. Just the 45-base CDR3 DNA is kept, in frame starting at base 1. With the rest looked up from the reference TRBV14 and TRBJ1-4 genes rather than sequenced, the full variable domain is EAGVTQFPSHSVIEKGQTVTLRCDPISGHDNLYWYRRVMGKEIKFLLHFVKESKQDESGMPNNRFLAERTGGTYSTLKVQPAELEDSGVYFCASSQVGGRGEKLFFGSGTQLSVL.